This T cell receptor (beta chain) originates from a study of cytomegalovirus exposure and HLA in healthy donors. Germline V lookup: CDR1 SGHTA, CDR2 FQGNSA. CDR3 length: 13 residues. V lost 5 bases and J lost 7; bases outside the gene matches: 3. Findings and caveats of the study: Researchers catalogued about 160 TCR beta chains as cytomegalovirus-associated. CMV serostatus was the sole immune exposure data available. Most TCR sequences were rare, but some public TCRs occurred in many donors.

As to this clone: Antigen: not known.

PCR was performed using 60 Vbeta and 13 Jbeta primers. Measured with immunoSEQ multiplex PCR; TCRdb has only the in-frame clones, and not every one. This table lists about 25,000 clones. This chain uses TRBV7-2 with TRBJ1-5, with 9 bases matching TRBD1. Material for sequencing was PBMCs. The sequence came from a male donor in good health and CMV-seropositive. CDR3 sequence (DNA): TGTGCCAGCAGCCAACAGGGGGCCCAGCCCCAGCATTTT. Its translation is CASSQQGAQPQHF.